This TCR beta chain was recorded in a study of T cell responses to AZD1222 COVID-19 vaccine. This CDR3 is built from 17 residues. J lost 0 bases, V lost 1 base, and 6 bases had no gene match. Germline loops: CDR1 MNHNS, CDR2 SASEGT. A remark on this clone: The antigen is not known.

Some clones are missing from TCRdb's copy, which holds only in-frame ones; the method was immunoSEQ multiplex PCR. The sample lists 100,000 to 150,000 clones; approximately 88% were seen once. Overall study results and limits: The study reported that nearly half of spike-specific TCRs target unmutated variant regions.

The clonotype originates from an adult in good health. The V call is TRBV6-1, the J call TRBJ2-5; 9 nucleotides match TRBD2. The specimen comprised peripheral blood, sampled on day 0 of AZD1222 vaccination. CDR3 bases: TGTGCCAGCAGTGAAGAACGCCTAGCGGGGAACCAAGAGACCCAGTACTTC. Protein sequence: CASSEERLAGNQETQYF.